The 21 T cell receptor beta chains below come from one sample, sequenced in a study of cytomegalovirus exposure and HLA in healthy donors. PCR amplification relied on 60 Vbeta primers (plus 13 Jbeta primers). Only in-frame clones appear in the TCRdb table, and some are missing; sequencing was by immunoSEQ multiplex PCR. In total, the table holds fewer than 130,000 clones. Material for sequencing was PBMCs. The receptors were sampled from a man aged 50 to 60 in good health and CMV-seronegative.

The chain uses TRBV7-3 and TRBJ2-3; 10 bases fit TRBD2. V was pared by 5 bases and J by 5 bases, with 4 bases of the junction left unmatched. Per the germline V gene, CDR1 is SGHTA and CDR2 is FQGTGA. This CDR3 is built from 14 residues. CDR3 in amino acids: CASSRLAGGDTQYF. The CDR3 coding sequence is TGTGCCAGCAGCCGACTAGCGGGTGGAGATACGCAGTATTTT.

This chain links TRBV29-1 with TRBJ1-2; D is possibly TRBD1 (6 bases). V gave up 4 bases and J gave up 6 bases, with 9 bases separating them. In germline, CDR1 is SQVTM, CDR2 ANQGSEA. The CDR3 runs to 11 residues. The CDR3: CSVGGQNGYTF. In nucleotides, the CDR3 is TGCAGCGTTGGGGGACAAAATGGCTACACCTTC. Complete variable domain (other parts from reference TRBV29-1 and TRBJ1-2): SAVISQKPSRDICQRGTSLTIQCQVDSQVTMMFWYRQQPGQSLTLIATANQGSEATYESGFVIDKFPISRPNLTFSTLTVSNMSPEDSSIYLCSVGGQNGYTFGSGTRLTVV.

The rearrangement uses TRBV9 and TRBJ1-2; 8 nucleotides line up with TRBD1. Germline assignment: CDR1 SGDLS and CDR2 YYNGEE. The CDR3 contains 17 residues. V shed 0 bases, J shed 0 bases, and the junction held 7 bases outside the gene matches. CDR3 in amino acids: CASSVGDRTHPNYGYTF. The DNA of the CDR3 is TGTGCCAGCAGCGTAGGGGACAGGACCCACCCTAACTATGGCTACACCTTC.

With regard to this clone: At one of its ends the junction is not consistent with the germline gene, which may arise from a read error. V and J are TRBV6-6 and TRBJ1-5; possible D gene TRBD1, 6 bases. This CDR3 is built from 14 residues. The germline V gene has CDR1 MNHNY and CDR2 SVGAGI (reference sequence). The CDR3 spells CASTYRAGYQSQHF. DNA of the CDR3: TGTGCCAGCACGTACAGGGCCGGTTATCAGTCCCAGCATTTT.

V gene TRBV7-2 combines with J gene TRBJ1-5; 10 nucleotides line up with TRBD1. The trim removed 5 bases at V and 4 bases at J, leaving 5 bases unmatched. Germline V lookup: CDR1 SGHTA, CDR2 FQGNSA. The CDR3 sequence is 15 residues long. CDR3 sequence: CASSRDRGPNQPQHF. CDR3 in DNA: TGTGCCAGCAGCCGGGACAGGGGCCCAAATCAGCCCCAGCATTTT.

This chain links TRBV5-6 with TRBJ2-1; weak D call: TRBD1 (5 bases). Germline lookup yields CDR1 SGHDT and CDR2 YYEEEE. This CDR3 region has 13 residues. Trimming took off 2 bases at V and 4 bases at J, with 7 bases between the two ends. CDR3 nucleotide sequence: TGTGCCAGCAGCTTCCAGGGTTACAATGAGCAGTTCTTC. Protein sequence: CASSFQGYNEQFF.

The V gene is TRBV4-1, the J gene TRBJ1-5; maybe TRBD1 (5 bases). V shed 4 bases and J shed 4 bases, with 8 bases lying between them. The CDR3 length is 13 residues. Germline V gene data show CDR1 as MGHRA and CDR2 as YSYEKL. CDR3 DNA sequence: TGCGCCAGCAGCCCGGGACTGAATCAGCCCCAGCATTTT. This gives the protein CASSPGLNQPQHF.

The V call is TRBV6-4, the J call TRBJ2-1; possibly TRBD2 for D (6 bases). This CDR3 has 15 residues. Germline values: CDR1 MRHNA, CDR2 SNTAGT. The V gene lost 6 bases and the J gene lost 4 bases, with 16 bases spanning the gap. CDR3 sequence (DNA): TGTGCCAGCAGACCCTCCGGGGGAAAATACAATGAGCAGTTCTTC. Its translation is CASRPSGGKYNEQFF.

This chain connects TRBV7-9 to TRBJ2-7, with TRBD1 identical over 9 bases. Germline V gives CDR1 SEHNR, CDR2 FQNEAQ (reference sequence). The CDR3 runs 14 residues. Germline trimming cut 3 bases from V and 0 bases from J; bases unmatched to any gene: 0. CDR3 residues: CASSLTGGSYEQYF. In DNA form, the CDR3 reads TGTGCCAGCAGCTTGACAGGGGGCTCCTACGAGCAGTACTTC.

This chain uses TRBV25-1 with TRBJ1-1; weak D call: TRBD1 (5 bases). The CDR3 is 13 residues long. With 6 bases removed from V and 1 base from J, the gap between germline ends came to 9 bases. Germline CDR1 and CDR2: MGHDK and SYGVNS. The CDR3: CASRRTGNTEAFF. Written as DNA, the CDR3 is TGTGCCAGCAGGAGAACAGGGAACACTGAAGCTTTCTTT.

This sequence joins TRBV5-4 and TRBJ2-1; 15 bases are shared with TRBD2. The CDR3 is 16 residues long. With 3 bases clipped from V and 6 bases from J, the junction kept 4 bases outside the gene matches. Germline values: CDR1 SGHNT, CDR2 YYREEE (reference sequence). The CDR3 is CASSYRTSGRVNEQFF. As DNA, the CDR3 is TGTGCCAGCAGCTATAGGACTAGCGGGAGGGTCAATGAGCAGTTCTTC. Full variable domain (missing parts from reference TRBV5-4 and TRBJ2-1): ETGVTQSPTHLIKTRGQQVTLRCSSQSGHNTVSWYQQALGQGPQFIFQYYREEENGRGNFPPRFSGLQFPNYSSELNVNALELDDSALYLCASSYRTSGRVNEQFFGPGTRLTVL.

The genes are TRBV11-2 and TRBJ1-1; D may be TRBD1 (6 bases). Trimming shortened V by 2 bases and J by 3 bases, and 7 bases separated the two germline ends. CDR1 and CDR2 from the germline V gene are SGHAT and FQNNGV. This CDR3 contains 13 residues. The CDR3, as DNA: TGTGCCAGCAGCTTAAAGGGGGACACTGAAGCTTTCTTT. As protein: CASSLKGDTEAFF.

The CDR3 DNA follows: TGTGCCTGGAATTGGACTAGCCTGTACGTGAACTCCTACAATGAGCAGTTCTTC. This codes for CAWNWTSLYVNSYNEQFF. This chain joins TRBV30 and TRBJ2-1; 8 bases line up with TRBD2. Germline lookup yields CDR1 GTSNPN and CDR2 SVGIG (reference sequence). Trimming cost V 4 bases and J 0 bases; bases outside gene matches: 14. The CDR3 is 18 residues long.

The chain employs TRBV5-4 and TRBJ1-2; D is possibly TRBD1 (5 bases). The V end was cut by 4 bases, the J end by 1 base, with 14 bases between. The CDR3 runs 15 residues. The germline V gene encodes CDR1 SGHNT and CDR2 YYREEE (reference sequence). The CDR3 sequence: CASSPGTLLNYGYTF. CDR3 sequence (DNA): TGTGCCAGCAGCCCCGGGACTCTTCTTAACTATGGCTACACCTTC.

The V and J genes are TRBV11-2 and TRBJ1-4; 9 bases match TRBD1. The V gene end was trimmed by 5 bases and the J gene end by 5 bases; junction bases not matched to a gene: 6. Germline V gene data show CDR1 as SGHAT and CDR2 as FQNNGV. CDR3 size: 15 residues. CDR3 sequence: CASSQLGQGNEKLFF. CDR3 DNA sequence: TGTGCCAGCAGCCAACTGGGACAGGGAAATGAAAAACTGTTTTTT.

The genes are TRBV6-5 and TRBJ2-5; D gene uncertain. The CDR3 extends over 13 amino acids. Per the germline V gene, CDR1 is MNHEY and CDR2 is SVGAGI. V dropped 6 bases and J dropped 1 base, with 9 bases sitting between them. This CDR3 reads CASRRLTQETQYF. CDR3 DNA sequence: TGTGCCAGCAGGCGACTGACCCAAGAGACCCAGTACTTC.

This CDR3 reads CASSYRQGSNQPQHF. CDR3 in DNA: TGCGCCAGCAGCTACAGACAGGGTAGCAATCAGCCCCAGCATTTT. V is TRBV4-1 and J is TRBJ1-5; 7 bases match TRBD1. V was clipped by 5 bases and J by 0 bases; unmatched bases: 4. CDR1 is MGHRA and CDR2 is YSYEKL in the germline V gene. The CDR3 spans 15 residues.

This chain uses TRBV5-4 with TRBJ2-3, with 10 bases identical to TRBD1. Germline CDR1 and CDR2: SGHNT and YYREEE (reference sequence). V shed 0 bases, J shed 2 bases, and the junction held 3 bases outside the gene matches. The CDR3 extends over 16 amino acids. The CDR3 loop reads CASSLGGQGDTDTQYF. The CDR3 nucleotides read TGTGCCAGCAGCTTGGGAGGACAGGGGGACACAGATACGCAGTATTTT.

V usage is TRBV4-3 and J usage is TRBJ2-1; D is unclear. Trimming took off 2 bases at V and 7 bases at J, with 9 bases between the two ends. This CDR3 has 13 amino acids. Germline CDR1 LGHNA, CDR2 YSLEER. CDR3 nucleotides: TGCGCCAGCAGCCAACAGTCGGGTAATGAGCAGTTCTTC. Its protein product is CASSQQSGNEQFF.

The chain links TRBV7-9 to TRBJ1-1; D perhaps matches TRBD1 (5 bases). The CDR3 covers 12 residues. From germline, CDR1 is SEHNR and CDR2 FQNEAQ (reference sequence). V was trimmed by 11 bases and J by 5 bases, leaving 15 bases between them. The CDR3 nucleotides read TGTGCCTGGGGGGGTGTTTTGACTGAAGCTTTCTTT. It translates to CAWGGVLTEAFF. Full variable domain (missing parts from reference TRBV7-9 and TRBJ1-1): DTGVSQNPRHKITKRGQNVTFRCDPISEHNRLYWYRQTLGQGPEFLTYFQNEAQLEKSRLLSDRFSAERPKGSFSTLEIQRTEQGDSAMYLCAWGGVLTEAFFGQGTRLTVV.

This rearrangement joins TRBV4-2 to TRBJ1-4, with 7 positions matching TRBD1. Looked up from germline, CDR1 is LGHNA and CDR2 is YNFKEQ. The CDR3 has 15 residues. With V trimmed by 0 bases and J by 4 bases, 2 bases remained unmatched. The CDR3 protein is CASSQDGQVNEKLFF. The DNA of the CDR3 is TGTGCCAGCAGCCAAGACGGACAGGTTAATGAAAAACTGTTTTTT.